A selection of T cell receptor beta chains follows, all from one sample in a study of OX40 agonist ivuxolimab in advanced cancers. Profiled with immunoSEQ multiplex PCR; TCRdb holds only in-frame clones, not every one. The sample has about 150,000 clones; 90% are singletons. The sequenced sample was CD4+ or CD8+ T cells sorted from blood, obtained in a trial of the OX40 agonist ivuxolimab. These receptor sequences come from an adult with an advanced solid tumor such as melanoma, head and neck, liver or kidney cancer. CDR3s include the opening cysteine and the closing phenylalanine or tryptophan. Fields, in order: J gene, D gene, clone size, V gene, CDR3 DNA, CDR3 protein. A D gene is named only where the DNA matches it firmly. Part of the rows lack a size; the others show once, few, many or a class for expanded clones.

J: TRBJ2-7
D: TRBD2
size: -
V: TRBV4-3
DNA: TGCGCCAGCAGCCCCGGGGTAGCGGGAGCGTACGAGCAGTACTTC
CDR3: CASSPGVAGAYEQYF

J: TRBJ1-4
D: TRBD1
size: -
V: TRBV7-2
DNA: TGTGCCAGCAGCCAAGGGGACAGTCTAAATGAAAAACTGTTTTTT
CDR3: CASSQGDSLNEKLFF

J: TRBJ2-3
D: TRBD1
size: once
V: TRBV5-6
DNA: TGTGCCAGCAGCCCGCTCAAGACAGGGACCTCCGCAGATACGCAGTATTTT
CDR3: CASSPLKTGTSADTQYF

J: TRBJ1-5
D: -
size: -
V: TRBV7-8
DNA: TGTGCCAGCAGCTTTTTGCAGGGCGGGCAGCCCCAGCATTTT
CDR3: CASSFLQGGQPQHF

J: TRBJ2-7
D: TRBD1
size: -
V: TRBV19
DNA: TGTGCCAGTAGTTCTCGCCAGGGGGCTGACGAGCAGTACTTC
CDR3: CASSSRQGADEQYF

J: TRBJ1-2
D: -
size: -
V: TRBV28
DNA: TGTGCCAGCACCAGCGGGACGGTTAACTATGGCTACACCTTC
CDR3: CASTSGTVNYGYTF

J: TRBJ2-5
D: -
size: -
V: TRBV19
DNA: TGTGCCAGTAGTATTATTGGTACTTCAGGGACGTTCCAAGAGACCCAGTACTTC
CDR3: CASSIIGTSGTFQETQYF

J: TRBJ1-2
D: TRBD1
size: -
V: TRBV7-3
DNA: TGTGCCAGCAGCCTAGGGAGGGGGCGGGCCTATGGCTACACCTTC
CDR3: CASSLGRGRAYGYTF

J: TRBJ2-3
D: TRBD2
size: -
V: TRBV9
DNA: TGTGCCAGCAGCGTAGGTAGCGGGACAAACGGGGATACGCAGTATTTT
CDR3: CASSVGSGTNGDTQYF

J: TRBJ2-1
D: -
size: -
V: TRBV10-3
DNA: TGTGCCATCAGGGACCCCAACAATGAGCAGTTCTTC
CDR3: CAIRDPNNEQFF

J: TRBJ2-7
D: -
size: -
V: TRBV10-3
DNA: TGTGCCCTCCAGCGACTAGACAACGAGCAGTACTTC
CDR3: CALQRLDNEQYF

J: TRBJ1-6
D: TRBD1
size: -
V: TRBV9
DNA: TGTGCCAGCACCTCGGGGGGGACAGGGGATTCACCCCTCCACTTT
CDR3: CASTSGGTGDSPLHF

J: TRBJ2-7
D: -
size: -
V: TRBV27
DNA: TGTGCCAGCAGCCACACCACTACAGGGAACGAGCAGTACTTC
CDR3: CASSHTTTGNEQYF

J: TRBJ2-3
D: -
size: -
V: TRBV19
DNA: TGTGCCAGTAGTAATTCAGGGGGCACAGATACGCAGTATTTT
CDR3: CASSNSGGTDTQYF

J: TRBJ1-2
D: -
size: -
V: TRBV30
DNA: TGTGCCTGGAGTGTACCCGGGACTGGCTACACCTTC
CDR3: CAWSVPGTGYTF

J: TRBJ1-4
D: TRBD1
size: once
V: TRBV7-9
DNA: TGTGCCAGCAGCCTAAGACAGGGGACTAATGAAAAACTGTTTTTT
CDR3: CASSLRQGTNEKLFF

J: TRBJ1-2
D: -
size: -
V: TRBV28
DNA: TGTGCCAGCAGTTTATTCGCGTCCCACACTGGGGCGGAAAGCTACACCTTC
CDR3: CASSLFASHTGAESYTF

J: TRBJ2-3
D: -
size: -
V: TRBV7-8
DNA: TGTGCCAGCAGCCCTACCCCCGGACAAGTCGGCACAGATACGCAGTATTTT
CDR3: CASSPTPGQVGTDTQYF

J: TRBJ2-7
D: -
size: -
V: TRBV19
DNA: TGTGCCAGTGGAGGGGACAGCGCCTACGAGCAGTACTTC
CDR3: CASGGDSAYEQYF

J: TRBJ2-7
D: -
size: -
V: TRBV21-1
DNA: TGTGCCAGCAGCTTCCGGGACACCCCCTACGAGCAGTACTTC
CDR3: CASSFRDTPYEQYF

J: TRBJ1-1
D: TRBD1
size: -
V: TRBV10-3
DNA: TGTGCCATCAGTGAGGGGACAGGGATAAGGACTGAAGCTTTCTTT
CDR3: CAISEGTGIRTEAFF

J: TRBJ2-3
D: -
size: -
V: TRBV4-3
DNA: TGCGCCAGCAGTCAACGCGAGGGGACAGATACGCAGTATTTT
CDR3: CASSQREGTDTQYF